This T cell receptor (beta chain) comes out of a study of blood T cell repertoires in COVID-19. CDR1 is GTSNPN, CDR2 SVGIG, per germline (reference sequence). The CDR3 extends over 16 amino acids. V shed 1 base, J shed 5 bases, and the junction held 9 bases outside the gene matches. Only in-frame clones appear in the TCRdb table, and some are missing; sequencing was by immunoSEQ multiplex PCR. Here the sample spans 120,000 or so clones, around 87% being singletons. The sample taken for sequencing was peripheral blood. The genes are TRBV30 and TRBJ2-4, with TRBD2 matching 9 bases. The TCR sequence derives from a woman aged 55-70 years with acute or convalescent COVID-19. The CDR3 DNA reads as TGTGCCTGGAGTGGGCTAGGCGGGAGGGGTCAAAACATTCAGTACTTC. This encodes CAWSGLGGRGQNIQYF.